Listed below are T cell receptor beta chains from one sample, sequenced in a study of shared T cell receptors in the human thymus. Generated by immunoSEQ multiplex PCR, the TCRdb table keeps only in-frame clones and is missing some. The sample has about 380,000 clones; more than 85% are singletons. The sequencing input was thymocytes. These TCRs come from a human donor. Each CDR3 is given with its conserved first and last residue. The D gene is left open where the match is weak.

cdr3_length	d_call	v_call	cdr3_aa
18	.	TRBV19	CASSIGRGRSSSYNEQFF
13	.	TRBV11-3	CASSRDNTGELFF
16	TRBD2	TRBV7-2	CASSRASGQLSYEQYF
16	TRBD2	TRBV11-1	CASSLAGEGSYNEQFF
14	.	TRBV27	CASSLSLGATEAFF
12	.	TRBV27	CASGRGQETQYF
14	TRBD1	TRBV7-9	CASTGGMRQETQYF
15	.	TRBV15	CATSRAEPANEKLFF
14	.	TRBV4-3	CASSQEVSFEKLFF
17	.	TRBV5-1	CASSTTQEGGSTDTQYF
19	.	TRBV5-6	CASKLGALGEAPSTDTQYF
16	.	TRBV5-6	CASSLRLAKAKNIQYF
14	.	TRBV27	CASSLVRGGDTQYF
15	.	TRBV6-1	CASRSNTPAGYGYTF
14	.	TRBV9	CASSPRPVLYEQYF
20	.	TRBV13	CASSPPRQLSNLNSNQPQHF
15	.	TRBV28	CASSPMGSGANVLTF
12	.	TRBV2	CASSGGFYGYTF
13	.	TRBV28	CASRSMLNYEQYF
15	.	TRBV5-1	CASSLVDRNTGELFF
19	.	TRBV27	CASSLAYRDRYLKNTEAFF
17	.	TRBV27	CASSTTPTGHGRCEQFF
14	.	TRBV10-3	CAISPSDRPNEQFF
15	.	TRBV2	CASSVLRNNSYEQYF
14	TRBD2	TRBV5-4	CASSPRGSSYEQYF
14	.	TRBV4-1	CASSQVPSTDTQYF
13	.	TRBV10-2	CASSEWATDTQYF
12	.	TRBV7-9	CASTLTGSGYTF
18	TRBD2	TRBV4-1	CASSLLEREGSRADTQYF
19	.	TRBV29-1	CSVEGNIAGAIRPTDTQYF
14	TRBD2	TRBV28	CASSNPGLANEQYF
16	.	TRBV4-1	CASSPCPGCEADTQYF
17	.	TRBV4-2	CASSQVGLRVGNTEAFF
21	.	TRBV28	CASRTVPALFQPVGGTDTQYF
15	TRBD2	TRBV27	CASSLSQREGETQYF
18	.	TRBV4-1	CASSQDPGALPRTDTQYF
12	.	TRBV4-2	CASSRSNTEAFF
15	TRBD2	TRBV27	CASLYRWGGTDTQYF
15	.	TRBV9	CASSDRISSYNEQFF
18	TRBD2	TRBV6-1	CASSEDGLAVRSSYEQYF
17	.	TRBV4-2	CASSQDRGVAQKAEAFF
17	.	TRBV27	CASSLRVASGRTGELFF
12	.	TRBV19	CASSIWGDTQYF
14	.	TRBV27	CASSLRESAYGYTF
14	.	TRBV19	CASSIPRGNTEAFF
16	.	TRBV5-1	CASSLLFGIFSYEQYF
17	TRBD1	TRBV27	CASSGSQGTLAKETQYF
15	.	TRBV27	CASSLFGRVGEKLFF
14	.	TRBV27	CASSFGQPQGTQYF